Listed here is a single TCR beta chain. Profiling relied on immunoSEQ multiplex PCR, and the TCRdb table lists in-frame clones only, not all of them. The profile shows under 150,000 clones, approximately 92% of them singletons. The CDR3 totals 15 residues. Trimming removed 6 bases from V and 0 bases from J, with 12 bases in between. Germline CDR1 is SGHTA and CDR2 is FQGNSA. These data originate in a study of control samples from healthy donors and cancer patients. This sequence originates from a man younger than 45 in good health. The sequencing sample was made of blood. V and J are TRBV7-2 and TRBJ1-5; D remains ambiguous. DNA of the CDR3: TGTGCCAGCAGGCCGGCCACCAATAGCAATCAGCCCCAGCATTTT. Its protein is CASRPATNSNQPQHF. Full variable domain (remainder filled in from reference TRBV7-2 and TRBJ1-5): GAGVSQSPSNKVTEKGKDVELRCDPISGHTALYWYRQSLGQGLEFLIYFQGNSAPDKSGLPSDRFSAERTGGSVSTLTIQRTQQEDSAVYLCASRPATNSNQPQHFGDGTRLSIL.